One sample yielded the 4 T cell receptor beta chains listed below, sequenced in a study of Ad26.COV2.S vaccination and SARS-CoV-2 variants. Assay: immunoSEQ multiplex PCR; the TCRdb copy retains only in-frame clones and omits some. The sample carries some 350,000 clones, about 90% recorded once. Sequences were derived from peripheral blood, sampled after recovery from COVID-19. These TCRs come from a human donor who had recovered from COVID-19.

V usage is TRBV7-3 and J usage is TRBJ2-3; D is ambiguous. The CDR3 loop spans 14 amino acids. The V end lost 2 bases, the J end lost 1 base, and 7 bases lay between the germline ends. Germline CDR1 is SGHTA and CDR2 is FQGTGA. CDR3 nucleotide sequence: TGTGCCAGCAGCTTAGGGCTGGGCACAGATACGCAGTATTTT. Translation gives CASSLGLGTDTQYF.

In its sample, this clone was seen a few times. The chain joins TRBV15 to TRBJ1-3, with D hard to call. V was pared by 1 base and J by 4 bases, with 2 bases between. The germline CDR1 and CDR2 sequences are LNHNV and YYDKDF (reference sequence). The CDR3 consists of 12 residues. The CDR3 sequence is CATSRGGNTIYF. The CDR3 bases are TGTGCCACCAGCAGAGGGGGAAACACCATATATTTT.

The J gene is TRBJ2-6, the V gene TRBV7-2; D possibly matches TRBD1 or TRBD2 (5 bases each). CDR1 is SGHTA, CDR2 FQGNSA, per germline. V gave up 7 bases and J gave up 6 bases, with 13 bases separating them. The CDR3 is made up of 14 amino acids. CDR3 region: CASNREGKANVLTF. In DNA, the CDR3 is TGTGCCAGCAACCGCGAGGGGAAGGCCAACGTCCTGACTTTC.

The V and J genes are TRBV7-9 and TRBJ2-6, with 11 bases matching TRBD2. CDR1 and CDR2 (germline): SEHNR, FQNEAQ (reference sequence). The CDR3 consists of 18 residues. V shed 5 bases and J 0 bases; nucleotides not matched to a gene: 6. CDR3 amino acids: CASSPRLAGSSGANVLTF. In DNA form, the CDR3 reads TGTGCCAGCAGCCCCCGACTAGCGGGGAGCTCTGGGGCCAACGTCCTGACTTTC.